These 6 T cell receptor beta chains were sequenced from one sample in a study of CD8 T cells in ankylosing spondylitis. TCRdb called the 5' RACE reads again in MiXCR, with one record for every CDR3 protein. The sample has about 110,000 distinct CDR3 sequences; about 25% are singletons. The sequenced sample was synovial fluid, either unsorted or a sorted T cell fraction (not recorded which). These receptor sequences come from a male donor with ankylosing spondylitis.

V is TRBV18 and J is TRBJ2-3, with no clear D. The end of the DNA fits TRBJ1-5 better, so the J call may be wrong. CDR1 is KGHSH and CDR2 is LQKENI in the germline V gene. The CDR3 spans 15 residues. CDR3 DNA: TGTGCCAGCTCTACTGCCGATTATGACACAGATACGCAGCATTTT. Translating gives CASSTADYDTDTQHF.

This clonotype was seen more than once but under ten times. The rearrangement joins TRBV29-1 to TRBJ2-4; D not certain. Germline CDR1 SQVTM, CDR2 ANQGSEA. The CDR3 extends over 13 amino acids. V was pared by 4 bases and J by 4 bases, with 11 bases between. This chain's CDR3 is CSVADVRKNIQYF. CDR3 DNA sequence: TGCAGCGTTGCAGACGTCCGGAAAAACATTCAGTACTTC.

There are a few counts of this clonotype. The J gene is TRBJ1-1, the V gene TRBV20-1; a possible D gene is TRBD1 (6 bases). Per germline, CDR1 DFQATT and CDR2 SNEGSKA (reference sequence). V lost 6 bases and J 2 bases, leaving 16 bases between the germline ends. The CDR3 extends over 14 amino acids. The CDR3 DNA reads as TGCAGTGCCAAACACCCAGGGGATAACACTGAAGCTTTCTTT. Translated, it gives CSAKHPGDNTEAFF.

This clonotype was counted at least ten times. V and J are TRBV2 and TRBJ2-1, with 7 positions matching TRBD2. The CDR3 is 13 residues long. Germline CDR1 reads SNHLY; CDR2 reads FYNNEI. J gave up 8 bases and V 6 bases, and 7 bases lay outside the gene matches. DNA of the CDR3: TGTGCCAGCAGATCACTAGCGAGAGATGAGCAGTTCTTC. This encodes CASRSLARDEQFF.

This clonotype was seen a handful of times. The chain links TRBV7-2 to TRBJ2-5; 7 nucleotides match TRBD1. The germline gives CDR1 SGHTA, CDR2 FQGNSA. V shed 4 bases, J shed 0 bases, and the junction held 8 bases outside the gene matches. The CDR3 covers 16 residues. CDR3: CASSSGQASYQETQYF. CDR3 nucleotides: TGTGCCAGCAGCTCAGGACAGGCCTCGTACCAAGAGACCCAGTACTTC.

This clonotype was observed many times. The V gene is TRBV15, the J gene TRBJ2-1; 16 nucleotides match TRBD2. The CDR3 loop spans 21 amino acids. Germline trimming cut 2 bases from V and 3 bases from J; bases unmatched to any gene: 13. Germline V gene data show CDR1 as LNHNV and CDR2 as YYDKDF (reference sequence). The CDR3: CATSRLPGTSGRASLYNEQFF. The CDR3, as DNA: TGTGCCACCAGCAGATTACCCGGGACTAGCGGGAGGGCCAGTCTCTACAATGAGCAGTTCTTC.